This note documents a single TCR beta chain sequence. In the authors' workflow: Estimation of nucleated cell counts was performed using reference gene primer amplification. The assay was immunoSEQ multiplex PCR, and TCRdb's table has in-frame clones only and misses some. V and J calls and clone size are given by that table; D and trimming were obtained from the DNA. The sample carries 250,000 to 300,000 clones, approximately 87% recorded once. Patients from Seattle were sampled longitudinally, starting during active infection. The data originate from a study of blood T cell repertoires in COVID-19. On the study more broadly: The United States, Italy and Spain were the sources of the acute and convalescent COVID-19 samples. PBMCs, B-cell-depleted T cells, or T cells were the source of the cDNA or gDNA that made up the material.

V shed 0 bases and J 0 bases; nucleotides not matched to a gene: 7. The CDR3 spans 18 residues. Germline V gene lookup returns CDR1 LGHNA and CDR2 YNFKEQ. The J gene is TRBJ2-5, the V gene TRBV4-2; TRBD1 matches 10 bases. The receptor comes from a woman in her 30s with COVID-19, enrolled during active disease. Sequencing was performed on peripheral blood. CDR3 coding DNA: TGTGCCAGCAGCCAAGACGGACGGACAGGGGGGTACCAAGAGACCCAGTACTTC. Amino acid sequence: CASSQDGRTGGYQETQYF.